Ten or more counts support the clone carrying this TCR beta chain. Antigen specificity is unknown. The sample belongs to a study of tumor-infiltrating lymphocytes in primary liver carcinoma. The study's findings and limits: Top-250-clone fractions were significantly higher in tumors than in blood (p = 0.039).

Unsorted bulk tissue of about 20-32 mg yielded co-extracted RNA and DNA. Cases comprised patients with primary liver carcinoma who received surgical resection. Chronic HBV infection affected patients, none of whom had received treatment. A constant-region primer served to make TCR beta cDNA from about 490 ng total RNA. Libraries of TCR beta came from three nested multiplex PCR rounds with slightly modified ARM-PCR. TRBV1-TRBV30 forward primers paired with a C-beta reverse primer drove the first two PCR rounds, 10 cycles each. TCRdb fed the multiplex PCR reads into MiXCR, producing one record per CDR3 protein. The sample shows 85,000 to 100,000 distinct CDR3 sequences, 65% to 70% of them seen only once. The germline gives CDR1 MNHEY, CDR2 SVGEGT. CDR3 size: 15 residues. Trimming cost V 5 bases and J 3 bases, with 14 bases left between them.

Sequencing input: tumor-adjacent normal liver tissue. The rearrangement links TRBV6-2 or TRBV6-3 to TRBJ2-4, with unresolved D. This TCR was recovered from a middle-aged man with primary liver carcinoma and hepatitis B virus infection. The chain's CDR3 is CASSTFGVDKNIQYF. CDR3 in DNA: TGTGCCAGCAGTACTTTTGGAGTAGACAAAAACATTCAGTACTTC.